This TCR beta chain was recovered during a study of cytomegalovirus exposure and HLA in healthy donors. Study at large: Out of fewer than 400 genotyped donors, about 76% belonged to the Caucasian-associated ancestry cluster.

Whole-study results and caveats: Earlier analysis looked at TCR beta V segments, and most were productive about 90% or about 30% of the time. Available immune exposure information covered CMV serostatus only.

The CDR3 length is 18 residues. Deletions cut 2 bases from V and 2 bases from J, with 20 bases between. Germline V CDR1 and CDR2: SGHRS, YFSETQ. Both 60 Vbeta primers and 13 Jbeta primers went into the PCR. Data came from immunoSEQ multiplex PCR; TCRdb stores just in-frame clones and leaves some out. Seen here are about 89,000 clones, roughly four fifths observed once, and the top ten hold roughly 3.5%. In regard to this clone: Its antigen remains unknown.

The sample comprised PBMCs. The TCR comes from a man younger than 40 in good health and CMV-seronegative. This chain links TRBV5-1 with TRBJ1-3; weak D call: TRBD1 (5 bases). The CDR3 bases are TGCGCCAGCAGCTTATTGCCGACAGATGGGGCGGCTGGAAACACCATATATTTT. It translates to CASSLLPTDGAAGNTIYF.